The next 11 T cell receptor beta chains were all read from a single sample in a study of T cells after yellow fever vaccination. TCRdb re-called the 5' RACE reads with MiXCR, one entry per CDR3 protein. Among roughly 330,000 distinct CDR3 sequences listed, around 6.8% were seen once. This specimen was PBMCs, taken more than 35 days after the first yellow fever vaccination. These receptors were obtained from a man younger than 35 who received the YFV17D yellow fever vaccine.

In its sample, this clonotype was seen a few times. The genes are TRBV6-1 and TRBJ2-7; D assignment may be TRBD1 or TRBD2 (6 bases each). V was clipped by 2 bases and J by 0 bases, with 8 bases between them. CDR3 length equals 14 residues. Germline CDR1 reads MNHNS; CDR2 reads SASEGT. DNA for the CDR3: TGTGCCAGCAGTGAACCGGGGGCCTCCTACGAGCAGTACTTC. Its translation: CASSEPGASYEQYF.

The chain uses TRBV6-1 and TRBJ2-7, with D possibly matching TRBD2 (5 bases). The V gene's germline CDR1 is MNHNS and CDR2 SASEGT. The CDR3 length is 14 residues. Deletions cut 6 bases from V and 0 bases from J, with 12 bases between. The CDR3 coding sequence is TGTGCCAGCAGCTTTGGACGGGACTCCTACGAGCAGTACTTC. Translation: CASSFGRDSYEQYF.

This clonotype was detected many times. The chain uses TRBV5-1 and TRBJ2-3; 9 bases line up with TRBD1. The CDR3 is 15 amino acids. V lost 3 bases to trimming and J lost 3 bases; unmatched junction nucleotides: 5. CDR1 is SGHRS, CDR2 YFSETQ, per germline. The CDR3 sequence: CASSWTGDGTDTQYF. DNA for the CDR3: TGCGCCAGCAGCTGGACAGGGGATGGTACAGATACGCAGTATTTT.

This clonotype was detected only a few times. V gene TRBV5-1 combines with J gene TRBJ1-2, with D perhaps TRBD1 (5 bases). The V end was cut by 7 bases, the J end by 2 bases, with 12 bases between. The germline V gene encodes CDR1 SGHRS and CDR2 YFSETQ. CDR3 length equals 13 residues. The CDR3 coding sequence is TGCGCCAGCGCGGGGGACGGCAACTATGGCTACACCTTC. Its protein is CASAGDGNYGYTF.

V and J are TRBV20-1 and TRBJ2-5; either TRBD1 or TRBD2 may supply D (5 bases each). CDR1 is DFQATT and CDR2 is SNEGSKA in the germline V gene (reference sequence). This CDR3 has 15 amino acids. V dropped 7 bases and J dropped 5 bases, with 23 bases sitting between them. CDR3 nucleotides: TGCAGTGTTCCGTCCTTACTAGGGGCCCGTGAGACCCAGTACTTC. It specifies CSVPSLLGARETQYF.

Only a few counts were recorded for this clonotype. The gene calls are TRBV6-5 and TRBJ1-6; D possibly corresponds to TRBD1 (5 bases). Germline loops: CDR1 MNHEY, CDR2 SVGAGI. The V gene lost 2 bases and the J gene lost 0 bases, with 8 bases spanning the gap. This CDR3 spans 16 amino acids. The CDR3 region has the DNA TGTGCCAGCAGTTACGGGGGAATCTCCTATAATTCACCCCTCCACTTT. Translation: CASSYGGISYNSPLHF.

This clonotype has only a few counts. This chain uses TRBV30 with TRBJ1-2; D perhaps matches TRBD1 (6 bases). Germline loops: CDR1 GTSNPN, CDR2 SVGIG (reference sequence). Trimming removed 8 bases at V and 5 bases at J, with 9 bases between. The CDR3 extends over 10 amino acids. CDR3 protein: CAGGQYGYTF. In DNA form, the CDR3 reads TGTGCCGGAGGACAGTATGGCTACACCTTC.

The chain employs TRBV18 and TRBJ1-6, with 9 nucleotides matching TRBD1. Germline CDR1 KGHSH, CDR2 LQKENI. Trimming at V came to 3 bases and at J to 6 bases, leaving 15 bases not matched to a gene. The CDR3 has 19 residues. The CDR3 DNA follows: TGTGCCAGCTCACCTCATCGACTTGGGACAGGGACCTCTAATTCACCCCTCCACTTT. It yields the protein CASSPHRLGTGTSNSPLHF.

The sample holds a few counts of this clonotype. This rearrangement joins TRBV12-3 or TRBV12-4 to TRBJ2-7, with D perhaps TRBD1 (5 bases). The CDR3 covers 13 residues. V was trimmed by 6 bases and J by 7 bases, leaving 16 bases between them. The CDR3 loop reads CASSPWAGREQYV. Here the CDR3 DNA reads TGTGCCAGCAGCCCCTGGGCAGGGCGGGAGCAGTACGTC.

This clonotype showed up many times. The chain joins TRBV5-1 to TRBJ1-1; no reliable D call. Germline CDR1 and CDR2: SGHRS and YFSETQ. With 4 bases removed from V and 2 bases from J, the gap between germline ends came to 12 bases. This CDR3 spans 14 amino acids. DNA for the CDR3: TGCGCCAGCAGCCTATTTGGGATCAACACTGAAGCTTTCTTT. Translating gives CASSLFGINTEAFF.

This clonotype has ten or more counts. The CDR3 DNA sequence: TGCAGTGCTAGTTATAACTCCTACGAGCAGTACTTC. Translated, it gives CSASYNSYEQYF. The gene calls are TRBV20-1 and TRBJ2-7; D not resolved. The CDR3 runs 12 residues. Trimming took off 3 bases at V and 0 bases at J, with 6 bases between the two ends. Germline loops: CDR1 DFQATT, CDR2 SNEGSKA (reference sequence).